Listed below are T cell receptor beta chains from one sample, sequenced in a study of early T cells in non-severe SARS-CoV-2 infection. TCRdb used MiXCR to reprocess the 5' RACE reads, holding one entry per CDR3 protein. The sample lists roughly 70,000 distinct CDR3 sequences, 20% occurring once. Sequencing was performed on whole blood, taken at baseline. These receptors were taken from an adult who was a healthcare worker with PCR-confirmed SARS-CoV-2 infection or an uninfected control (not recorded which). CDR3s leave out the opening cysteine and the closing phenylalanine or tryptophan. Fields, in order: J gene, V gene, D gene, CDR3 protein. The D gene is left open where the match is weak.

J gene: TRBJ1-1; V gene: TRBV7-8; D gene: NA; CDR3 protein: ASSLVTSAQAF
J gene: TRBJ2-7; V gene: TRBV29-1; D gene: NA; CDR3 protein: SVEGDQYEQY
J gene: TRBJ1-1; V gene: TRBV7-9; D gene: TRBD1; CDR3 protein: ASSKGQINTEAF
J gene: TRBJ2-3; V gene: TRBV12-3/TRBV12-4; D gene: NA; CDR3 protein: ASTEGGRPDTQY
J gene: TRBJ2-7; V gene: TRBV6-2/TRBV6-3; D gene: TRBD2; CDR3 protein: ASSPLREGSYEQY
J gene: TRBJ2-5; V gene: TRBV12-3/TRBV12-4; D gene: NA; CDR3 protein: ASRQGGTETQY
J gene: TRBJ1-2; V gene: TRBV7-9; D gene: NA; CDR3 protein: ASSFEGPYYGYT
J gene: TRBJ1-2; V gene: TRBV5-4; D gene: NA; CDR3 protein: ASSSSGQPENYGYT
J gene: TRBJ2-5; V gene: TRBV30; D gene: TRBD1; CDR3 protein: AWRGPRTGRETQY
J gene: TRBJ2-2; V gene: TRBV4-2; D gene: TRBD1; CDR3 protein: ASRRQGAQGGELF
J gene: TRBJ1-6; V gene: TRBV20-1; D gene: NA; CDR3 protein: SASPTVSRSSPLH
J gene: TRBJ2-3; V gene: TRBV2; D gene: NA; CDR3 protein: ASTRGTISADTQY
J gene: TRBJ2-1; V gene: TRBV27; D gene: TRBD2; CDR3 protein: ASSFETGGDEQF
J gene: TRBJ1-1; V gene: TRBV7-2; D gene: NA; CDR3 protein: ASSLQMGSLNTEAF
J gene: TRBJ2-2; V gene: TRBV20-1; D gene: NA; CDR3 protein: SARDIGRGGTGELF
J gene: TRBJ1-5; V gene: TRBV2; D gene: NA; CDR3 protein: ASREFSNQPQH
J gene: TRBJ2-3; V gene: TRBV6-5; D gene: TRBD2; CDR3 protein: ASRISGGSDTQY
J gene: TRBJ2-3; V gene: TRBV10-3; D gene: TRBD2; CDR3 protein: AISPGLMSTDTQY
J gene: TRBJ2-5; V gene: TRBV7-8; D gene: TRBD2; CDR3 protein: ASNLSGEGETQY
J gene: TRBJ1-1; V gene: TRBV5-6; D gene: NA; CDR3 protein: ASSLAEAITEAF
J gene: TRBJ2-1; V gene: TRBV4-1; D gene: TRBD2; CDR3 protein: ASSQVGLAGFYNEQF
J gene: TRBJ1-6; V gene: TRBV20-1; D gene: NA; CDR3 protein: SARTSSYNSPLH
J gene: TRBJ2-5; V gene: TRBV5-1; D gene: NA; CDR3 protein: ASSLVSPERETQY
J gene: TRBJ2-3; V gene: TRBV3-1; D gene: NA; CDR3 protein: ASSPRRWNTQY
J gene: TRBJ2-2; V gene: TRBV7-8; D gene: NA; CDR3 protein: ATRRGGNTGELF
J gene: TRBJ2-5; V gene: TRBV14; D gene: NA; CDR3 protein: ASGAGQETQY
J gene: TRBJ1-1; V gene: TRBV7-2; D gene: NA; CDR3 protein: ASSSTPNTEAF
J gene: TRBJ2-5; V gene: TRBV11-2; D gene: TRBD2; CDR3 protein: ASSQRGPEETQY
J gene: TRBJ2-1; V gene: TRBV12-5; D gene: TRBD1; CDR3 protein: ASGDDRDQF
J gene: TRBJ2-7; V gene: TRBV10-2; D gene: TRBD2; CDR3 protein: ASSESGLAFTYEQY
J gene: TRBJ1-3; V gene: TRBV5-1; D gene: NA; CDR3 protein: ASSPDSLSGNTIY
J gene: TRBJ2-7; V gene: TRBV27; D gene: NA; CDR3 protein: ASSFRRQGLSSYEQY
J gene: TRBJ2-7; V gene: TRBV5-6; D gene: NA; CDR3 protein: ASSLDRAGEQY
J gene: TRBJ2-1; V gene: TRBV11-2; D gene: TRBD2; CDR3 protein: ASSRGLAGAWSNEQF
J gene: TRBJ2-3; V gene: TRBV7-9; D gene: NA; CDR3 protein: ASSRTLGGTDTQY
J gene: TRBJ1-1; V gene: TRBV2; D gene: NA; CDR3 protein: ASFGEDTEAF
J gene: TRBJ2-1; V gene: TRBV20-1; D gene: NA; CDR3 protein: SAKAVGQF
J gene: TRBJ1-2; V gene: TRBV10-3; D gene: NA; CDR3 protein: AISEEGAGTYGYT
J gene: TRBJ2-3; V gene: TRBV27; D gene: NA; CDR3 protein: ASSMTDSRTDTQY
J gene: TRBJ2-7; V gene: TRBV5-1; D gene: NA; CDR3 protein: ASTEDSIYEQY